The clone carrying this T cell receptor (beta chain) came up once. Germline CDR1 and CDR2: LNHNV and YYDKDF (reference sequence). The CDR3 contains 18 residues. V was clipped by 2 bases and J by 2 bases; unmatched bases: 11. The sample comes from a study of blood T cell repertoires in COVID-19. The data were produced by immunoSEQ multiplex PCR, yet TCRdb's version contains in-frame clones alone and is incomplete. The table includes about 60,000 clones, over 80% detected once. The Seattle patients joined while their infection was active and were tracked longitudinally afterward. The chain couples TRBV15 to TRBJ2-1; 8 bases are a match to TRBD2. The source of this sequence is a young man with COVID-19, enrolled during active disease. The specimen was peripheral blood. The CDR3 DNA reads TGTGCCACCAGCAGAACCCGGAGCGGGAGTATCACCTACAATGAGCAGTTCTTC. This codes for CATSRTRSGSITYNEQFF.